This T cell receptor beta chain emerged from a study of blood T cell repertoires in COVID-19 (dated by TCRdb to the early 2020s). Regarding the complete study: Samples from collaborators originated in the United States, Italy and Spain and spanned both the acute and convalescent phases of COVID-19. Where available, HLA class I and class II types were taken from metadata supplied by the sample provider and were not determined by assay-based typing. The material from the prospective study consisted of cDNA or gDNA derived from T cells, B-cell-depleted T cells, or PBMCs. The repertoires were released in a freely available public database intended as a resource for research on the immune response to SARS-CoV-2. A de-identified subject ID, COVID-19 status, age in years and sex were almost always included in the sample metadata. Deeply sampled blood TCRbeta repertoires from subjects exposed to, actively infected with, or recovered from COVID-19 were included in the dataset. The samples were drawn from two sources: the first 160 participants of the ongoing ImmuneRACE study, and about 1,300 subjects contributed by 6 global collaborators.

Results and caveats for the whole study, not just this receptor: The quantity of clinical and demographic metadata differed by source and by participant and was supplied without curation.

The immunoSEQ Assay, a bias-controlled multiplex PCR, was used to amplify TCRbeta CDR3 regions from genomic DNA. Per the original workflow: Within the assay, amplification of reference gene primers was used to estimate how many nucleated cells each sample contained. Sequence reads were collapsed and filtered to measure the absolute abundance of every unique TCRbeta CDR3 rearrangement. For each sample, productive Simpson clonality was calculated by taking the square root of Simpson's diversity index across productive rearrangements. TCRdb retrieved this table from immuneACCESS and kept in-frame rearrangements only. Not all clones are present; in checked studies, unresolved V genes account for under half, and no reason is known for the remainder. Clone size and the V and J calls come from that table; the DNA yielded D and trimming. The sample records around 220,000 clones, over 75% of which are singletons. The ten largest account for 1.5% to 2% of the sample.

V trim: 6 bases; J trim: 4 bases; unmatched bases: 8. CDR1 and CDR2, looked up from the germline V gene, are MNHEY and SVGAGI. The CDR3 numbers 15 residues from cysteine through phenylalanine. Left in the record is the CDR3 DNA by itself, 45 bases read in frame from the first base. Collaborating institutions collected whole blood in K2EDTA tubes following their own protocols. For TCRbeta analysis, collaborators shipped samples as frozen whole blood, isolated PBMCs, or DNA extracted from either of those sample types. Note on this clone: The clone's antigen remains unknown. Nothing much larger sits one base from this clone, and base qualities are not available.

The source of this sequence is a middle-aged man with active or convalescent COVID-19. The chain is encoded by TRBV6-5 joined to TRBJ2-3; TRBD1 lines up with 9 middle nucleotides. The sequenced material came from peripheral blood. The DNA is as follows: TGTGCCAGCAGATCCCGGGACAGGGAGGCAGATACGCAGTATTTT. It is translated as CASRSRDREADTQYF.